Shown below are 13 T cell receptor beta chains from a single sample sequenced in a study of vaccination effects on CD4 cells after COVID-19. Before sequencing took place, the ViraFEST assay used viral peptide pools to expand antigen-specific CD4+ T cells. Following 10 days of culture, CD4+ T cells were isolated. In the vaccine recipients, nucleocapsid antibodies were negative and there was no prior SARS-CoV-2 infection. Clones were sequenced by immunoSEQ multiplex PCR, and TCRdb holds only the in-frame ones, with some missing. Of 50,000 or so clones listed, approximately 79% are singletons. The antigens of these receptors remain unknown. Specimen: CD4+ T cells from PBMCs cultured with HCoV-OC43 spike peptides, collected before COVID-19 vaccination. Indicated subset: HCoV-OC43 spike overlapping peptide pool stimulation. Source of these receptors: a human donor who received a COVID-19 vaccine.

J is TRBJ1-1 and V is TRBV5-1; D uncertain. Germline-derived CDR1 and CDR2 are SGHRS and YFSETQ. This CDR3 contains 13 residues. V lost 6 bases, J lost 0 bases, and 9 bases lay in between. CDR3 region: CASKGTLNTEAFF. The CDR3 region has the DNA TGCGCCAGCAAAGGAACTCTGAACACTGAAGCTTTCTTT.

This sequence joins TRBV6-5 and TRBJ1-6; 8 positions match TRBD1. The V gene end was trimmed by 2 bases and the J gene end by 8 bases; junction bases not matched to a gene: 8. Germline V lookup: CDR1 MNHEY, CDR2 SVGAGI. CDR3 length: 16 amino acids. CDR3 protein: CASSYGQGGPYSPLHF. The CDR3, as DNA: TGTGCCAGCAGTTACGGACAGGGAGGCCCTTATTCACCCCTCCACTTT.

The rearrangement uses TRBV19 and TRBJ2-2; 8 bases are a match to TRBD1. Germline lookup yields CDR1 LNHDA and CDR2 SQIVND (reference sequence). Trimming at V came to 9 bases and at J to 0 bases, leaving 9 bases not matched to a gene. The CDR3 spans 16 residues. CDR3 protein: CASKDRGPANTGELFF. Here the CDR3 DNA reads TGTGCCAGCAAAGACAGGGGCCCTGCGAACACCGGGGAGCTGTTTTTT.

This sequence joins TRBV5-1 and TRBJ2-2; perhaps TRBD2 as D (5 bases). There are 15 residues in the CDR3. In germline, CDR1 is SGHRS, CDR2 YFSETQ. Trimming took 3 bases from V and 1 from J, leaving 10 bases between them. The CDR3, as DNA: TGCGCCAGCAGCTCTAATGCGGGGAACACCGGGGAGCTGTTTTTT. It encodes CASSSNAGNTGELFF.

The J gene is TRBJ2-3, the V gene TRBV29-1, with 7 nucleotides matching TRBD2. The germline CDR1 and CDR2 sequences are SQVTM and ANQGSEA. The CDR3 loop spans 16 amino acids. Trimming cost V 5 bases and J 5 bases; bases outside gene matches: 16. Here the CDR3 DNA reads TGCAGCGTTCAGTCTTTTGCGGGGGTGCTCGGAGATACGCAGTATTTT. This gives the protein CSVQSFAGVLGDTQYF.

This clone was counted once. The chain recombines TRBV18 with TRBJ2-1; D gene uncertain. Germline V lookup: CDR1 KGHSH, CDR2 LQKENI. The V and J ends lost 3 bases and 0 bases respectively, with 12 bases between them. CDR3 length: 16 residues. The CDR3, as DNA: TGTGCCAGCTCACCCGGACGATTCAGCTCCTACAATGAGCAGTTCTTC. Amino acids: CASSPGRFSSYNEQFF. The full variable domain, completed using reference TRBV18 and TRBJ2-1, is NAGVMQNPRHLVRRRGQEARLRCSPMKGHSHVYWYRQLPEEGLKFMVYLQKENIIDESGMPKERFSAEFPKEGPSILRIQQVVRGDSAAYFCASSPGRFSSYNEQFFGPGTRLTVL.

This clone has just one count. This chain links TRBV5-4 with TRBJ1-2, with D maybe TRBD1 (5 bases). Looked up from germline, CDR1 is SGHNT and CDR2 is YYREEE (reference sequence). This CDR3 spans 15 amino acids. V lost 1 base, J lost 2 bases, and 12 bases lay in between. The CDR3 spells CASSLPQGGNYGYTF. The DNA of the CDR3 is TGTGCCAGCAGCTTGCCGCAGGGAGGGAACTATGGCTACACCTTC.

V is TRBV11-2 and J is TRBJ2-2, with D uncertain. V lost 4 bases and J 0 bases, leaving 12 bases between the germline ends. Germline lookup yields CDR1 SGHAT and CDR2 FQNNGV. The CDR3 contains 16 residues. The CDR3 protein is CASSSSTGANTGELFF. CDR3 DNA: TGTGCCAGCAGCTCTAGTACGGGTGCGAACACCGGGGAGCTGTTTTTT.

V usage is TRBV12-5 and J usage is TRBJ1-4; 8 bases align to TRBD1. Per germline, CDR1 LGHNT and CDR2 FRNRAP. Trimming at V came to 7 bases and at J to 5 bases, leaving 12 bases not matched to a gene. This CDR3 spans 16 amino acids. This chain's CDR3 is CASAWSRDRMNEKLFF. The CDR3 bases are TGTGCTAGTGCCTGGTCGCGGGACAGGATGAATGAAAAACTGTTTTTT.

The gene calls are TRBV6-6 and TRBJ2-5; D gene uncertain. CDR1 MNHNY and CDR2 SVGAGI come from the germline V gene (reference sequence). Between the trimmed V and J ends, which lost 1 base and 5 bases, there was a span of 11 bases. The CDR3 has 14 amino acids. This chain's CDR3 is CASSYLGLEETQYF. The CDR3 DNA sequence: TGTGCCAGCAGTTACTTGGGGTTGGAGGAGACCCAGTACTTC.

The chain joins TRBV19 to TRBJ2-1; TRBD2 might be the D (5 bases). Germline V gives CDR1 LNHDA, CDR2 SQIVND (reference sequence). Trimming shortened V by 3 bases and J by 6 bases, and 12 bases separated the two germline ends. The CDR3 consists of 14 residues. Here the CDR3 DNA reads TGTGCCAGTAGTATCGGCGTGGAGGTCAATGAGCAGTTCTTC. This gives the protein CASSIGVEVNEQFF.

The rearrangement links TRBV11-2 to TRBJ2-1, with D possibly matching TRBD2 (6 bases). V gave up 5 bases and J gave up 9 bases, with 11 bases separating them. CDR3 length: 12 amino acids. Germline CDR1 and CDR2: SGHAT and FQNNGV. CDR3 bases: TGTGCCAGCAGCCTGGAGACTAGTGAGCAGTTCTTC. This encodes CASSLETSEQFF.

The chain has TRBV7-7 and TRBJ2-5; D is perhaps TRBD2 (6 bases). V was cut by 1 base and J by 5 bases, with 14 bases left in between. The CDR3 sequence is 15 residues long. Germline V gene data show CDR1 as SSHAT and CDR2 as FNYEAQ (reference sequence). CDR3 region: CASSLEGGAAETQYF. DNA of the CDR3: TGTGCCAGCAGCTTAGAGGGCGGGGCGGCGGAGACCCAGTACTTC.